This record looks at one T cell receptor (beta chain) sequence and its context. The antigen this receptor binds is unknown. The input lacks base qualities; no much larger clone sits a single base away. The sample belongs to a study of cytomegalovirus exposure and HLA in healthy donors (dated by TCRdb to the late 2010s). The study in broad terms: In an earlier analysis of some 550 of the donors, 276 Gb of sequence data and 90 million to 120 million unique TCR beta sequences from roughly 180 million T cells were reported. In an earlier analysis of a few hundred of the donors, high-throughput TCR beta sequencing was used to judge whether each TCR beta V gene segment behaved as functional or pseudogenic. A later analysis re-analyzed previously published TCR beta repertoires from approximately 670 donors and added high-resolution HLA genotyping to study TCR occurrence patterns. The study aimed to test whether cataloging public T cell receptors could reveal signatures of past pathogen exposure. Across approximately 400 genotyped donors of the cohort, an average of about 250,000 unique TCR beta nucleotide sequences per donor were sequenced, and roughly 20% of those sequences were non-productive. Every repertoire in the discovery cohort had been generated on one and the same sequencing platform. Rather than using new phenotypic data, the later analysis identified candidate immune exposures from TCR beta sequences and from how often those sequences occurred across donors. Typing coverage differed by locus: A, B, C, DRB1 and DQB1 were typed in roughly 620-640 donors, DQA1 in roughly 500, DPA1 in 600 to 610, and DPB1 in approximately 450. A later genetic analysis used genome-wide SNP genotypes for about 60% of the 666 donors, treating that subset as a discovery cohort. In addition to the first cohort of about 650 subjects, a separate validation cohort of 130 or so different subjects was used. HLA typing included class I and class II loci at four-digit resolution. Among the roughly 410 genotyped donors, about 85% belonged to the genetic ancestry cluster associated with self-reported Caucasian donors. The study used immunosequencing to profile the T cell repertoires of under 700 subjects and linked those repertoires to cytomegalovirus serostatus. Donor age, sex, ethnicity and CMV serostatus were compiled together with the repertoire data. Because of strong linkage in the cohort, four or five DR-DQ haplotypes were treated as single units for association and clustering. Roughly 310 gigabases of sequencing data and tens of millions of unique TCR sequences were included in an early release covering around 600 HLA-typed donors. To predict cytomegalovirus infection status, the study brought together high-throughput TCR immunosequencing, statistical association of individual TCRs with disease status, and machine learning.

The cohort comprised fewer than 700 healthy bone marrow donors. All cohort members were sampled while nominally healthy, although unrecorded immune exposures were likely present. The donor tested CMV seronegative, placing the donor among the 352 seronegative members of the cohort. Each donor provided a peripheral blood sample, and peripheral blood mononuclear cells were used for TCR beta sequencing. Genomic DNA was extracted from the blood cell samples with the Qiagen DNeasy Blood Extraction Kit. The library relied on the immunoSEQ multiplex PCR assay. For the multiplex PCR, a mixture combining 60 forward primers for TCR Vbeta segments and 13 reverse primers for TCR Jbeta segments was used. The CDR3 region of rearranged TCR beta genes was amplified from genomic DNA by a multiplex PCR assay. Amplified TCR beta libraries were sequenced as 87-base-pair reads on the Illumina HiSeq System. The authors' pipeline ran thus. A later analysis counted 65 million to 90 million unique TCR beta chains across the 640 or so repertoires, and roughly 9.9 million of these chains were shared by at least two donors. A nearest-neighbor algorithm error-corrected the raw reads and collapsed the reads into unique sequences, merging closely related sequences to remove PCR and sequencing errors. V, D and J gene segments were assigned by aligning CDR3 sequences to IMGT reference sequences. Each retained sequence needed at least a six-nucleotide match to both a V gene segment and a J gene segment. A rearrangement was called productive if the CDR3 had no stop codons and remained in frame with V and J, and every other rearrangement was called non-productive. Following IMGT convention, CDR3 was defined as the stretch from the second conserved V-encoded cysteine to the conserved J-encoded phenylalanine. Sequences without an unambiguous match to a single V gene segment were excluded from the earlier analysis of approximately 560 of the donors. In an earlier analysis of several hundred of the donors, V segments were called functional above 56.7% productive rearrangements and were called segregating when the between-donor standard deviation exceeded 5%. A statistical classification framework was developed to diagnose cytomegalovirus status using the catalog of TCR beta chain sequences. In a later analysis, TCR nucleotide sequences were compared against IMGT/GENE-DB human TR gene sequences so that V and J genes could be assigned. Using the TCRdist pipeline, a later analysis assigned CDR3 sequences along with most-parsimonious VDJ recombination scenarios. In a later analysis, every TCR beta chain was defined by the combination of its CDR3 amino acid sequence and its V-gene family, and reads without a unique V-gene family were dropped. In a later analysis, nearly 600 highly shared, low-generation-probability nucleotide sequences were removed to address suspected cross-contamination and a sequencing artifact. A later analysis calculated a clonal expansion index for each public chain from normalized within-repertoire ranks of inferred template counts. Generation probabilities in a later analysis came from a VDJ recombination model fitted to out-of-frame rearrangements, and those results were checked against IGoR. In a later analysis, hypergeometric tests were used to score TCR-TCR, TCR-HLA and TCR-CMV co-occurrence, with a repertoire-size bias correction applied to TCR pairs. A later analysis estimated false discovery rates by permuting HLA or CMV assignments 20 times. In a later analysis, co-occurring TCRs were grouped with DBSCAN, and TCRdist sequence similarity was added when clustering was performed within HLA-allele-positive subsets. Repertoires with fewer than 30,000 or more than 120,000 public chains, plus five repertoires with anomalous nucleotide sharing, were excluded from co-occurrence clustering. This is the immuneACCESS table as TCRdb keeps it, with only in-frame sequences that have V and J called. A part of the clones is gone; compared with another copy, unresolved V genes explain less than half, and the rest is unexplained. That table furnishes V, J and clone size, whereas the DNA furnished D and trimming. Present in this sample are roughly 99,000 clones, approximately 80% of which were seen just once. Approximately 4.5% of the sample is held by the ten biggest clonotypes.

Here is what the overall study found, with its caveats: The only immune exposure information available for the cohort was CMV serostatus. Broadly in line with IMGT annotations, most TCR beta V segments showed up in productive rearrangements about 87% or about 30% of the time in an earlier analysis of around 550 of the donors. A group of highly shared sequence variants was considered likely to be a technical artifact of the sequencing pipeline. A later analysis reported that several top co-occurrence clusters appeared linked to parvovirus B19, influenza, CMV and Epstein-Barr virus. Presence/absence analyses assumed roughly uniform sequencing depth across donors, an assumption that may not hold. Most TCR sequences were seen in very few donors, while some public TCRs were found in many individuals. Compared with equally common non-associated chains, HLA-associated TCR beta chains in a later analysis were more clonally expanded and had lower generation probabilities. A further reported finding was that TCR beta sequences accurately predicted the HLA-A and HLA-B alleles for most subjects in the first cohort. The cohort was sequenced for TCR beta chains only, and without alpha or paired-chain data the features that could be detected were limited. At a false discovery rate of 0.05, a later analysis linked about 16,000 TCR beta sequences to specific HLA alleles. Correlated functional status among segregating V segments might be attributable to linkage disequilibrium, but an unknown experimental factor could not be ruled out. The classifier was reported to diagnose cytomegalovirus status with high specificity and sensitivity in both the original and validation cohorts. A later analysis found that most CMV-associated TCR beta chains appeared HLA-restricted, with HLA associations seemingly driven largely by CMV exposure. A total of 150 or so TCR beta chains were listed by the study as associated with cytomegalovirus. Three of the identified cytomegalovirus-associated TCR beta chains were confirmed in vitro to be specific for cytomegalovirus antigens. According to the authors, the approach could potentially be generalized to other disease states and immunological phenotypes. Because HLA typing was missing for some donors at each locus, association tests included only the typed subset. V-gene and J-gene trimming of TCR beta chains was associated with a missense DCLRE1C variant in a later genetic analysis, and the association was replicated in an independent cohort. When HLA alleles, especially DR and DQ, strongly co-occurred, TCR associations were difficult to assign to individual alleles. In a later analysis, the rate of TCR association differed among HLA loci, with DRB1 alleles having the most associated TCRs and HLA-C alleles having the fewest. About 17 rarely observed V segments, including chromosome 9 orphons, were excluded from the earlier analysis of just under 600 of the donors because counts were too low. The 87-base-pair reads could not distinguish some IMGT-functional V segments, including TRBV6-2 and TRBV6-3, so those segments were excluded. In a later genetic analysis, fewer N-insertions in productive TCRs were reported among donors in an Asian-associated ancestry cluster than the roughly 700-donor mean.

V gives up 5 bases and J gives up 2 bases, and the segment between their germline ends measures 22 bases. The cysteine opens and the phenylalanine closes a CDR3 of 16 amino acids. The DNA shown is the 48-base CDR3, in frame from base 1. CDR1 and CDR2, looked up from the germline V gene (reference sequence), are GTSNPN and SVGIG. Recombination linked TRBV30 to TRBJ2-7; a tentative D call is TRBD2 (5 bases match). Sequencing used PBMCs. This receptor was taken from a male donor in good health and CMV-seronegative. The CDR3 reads CAWGRARRQTPYEQYF. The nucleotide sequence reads TGTGCCTGGGGTCGTGCGCGGAGGCAAACACCCTACGAGCAGTACTTC.